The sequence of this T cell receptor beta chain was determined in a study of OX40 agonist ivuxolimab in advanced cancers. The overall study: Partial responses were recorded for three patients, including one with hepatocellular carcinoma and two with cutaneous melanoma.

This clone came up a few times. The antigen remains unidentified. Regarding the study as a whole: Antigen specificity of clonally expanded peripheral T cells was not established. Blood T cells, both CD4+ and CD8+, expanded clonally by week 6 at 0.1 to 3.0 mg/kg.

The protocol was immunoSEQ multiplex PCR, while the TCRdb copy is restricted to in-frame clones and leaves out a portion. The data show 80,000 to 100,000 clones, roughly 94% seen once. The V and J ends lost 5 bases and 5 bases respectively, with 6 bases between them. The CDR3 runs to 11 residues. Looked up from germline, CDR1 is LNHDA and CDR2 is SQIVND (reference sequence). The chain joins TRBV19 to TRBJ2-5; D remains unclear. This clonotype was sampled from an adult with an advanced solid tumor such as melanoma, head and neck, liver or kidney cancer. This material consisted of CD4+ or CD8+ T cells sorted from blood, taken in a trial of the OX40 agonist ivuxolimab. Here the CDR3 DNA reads TGTGCCAGTAGTGGGGTGGAGACCCAGTACTTC. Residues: CASSGVETQYF.